Here is one TCR beta chain with its context. Its antigen is still unknown. This specimen comes from a study of STAT5B mutations in CD4+ large granular lymphocyte leukemia. Study results and limitations: Top patient clones used TRBV06 genes more often: 8/27 versus 2/35 in controls. Data were not HLA-matched across samples. No patients shared main leukemic clonotypes, though about 26% appeared at low frequency elsewhere.

Per the original data handling: The detection floor for productive clonotype frequency was 2.59 x 10-5. Here immunoSEQ multiplex PCR was the method, and the copy in TCRdb shows in-frame clones only, minus some. The DNA gave D and trimming, while V, J and clone size come from that table. The sample includes some 40,000 clones, approximately 80% seen only once; the top ten take 3% to 4.5%. V gave up 6 bases and J gave up 1 base, with 19 bases separating them. The CDR3 spans 16 residues. Germline V gene data show CDR1 as SGHNT and CDR2 as YYREEE (reference sequence). The chain is built from TRBV5-4 and TRBJ1-1; TRBD1 is a possible D gene (5 bases). The sequence came from a human donor in good health. Sequencing input: CD4+ T cells from blood buffy coats. CDR3 sequence: CASNHIGGKGNTEAFF. The CDR3 DNA is TGTGCCAGCAACCATATTGGGGGAAAGGGGAACACTGAAGCTTTCTTT.